These 17 T cell receptor beta chains share one sample of origin, sequenced in a study of beta chain features in type 1 diabetes. The isolated RNA, all of it, was reverse transcribed, so expressed TCRB transcripts were what got sequenced. This table comes from immunoSEQ multiplex PCR, and its TCRdb copy is limited to in-frame clones, with some not included. The sample holds about 190,000 clones, approximately 7.8% seen once. Study-wide results and caveats: Moderate but significant shortening of TCRB CDR3s was recorded in all four CD4+ subsets from Type 1 diabetes patients.

The antigens these receptors bind are not known. Material for sequencing was central memory CD4+ T cells from blood. The receptors stem from a woman between 40 and 50 years old with type 1 diabetes.

This clone occurred a few times. V and J are TRBV4-1 and TRBJ2-7; a possible D gene is TRBD2 (5 bases). CDR1 and CDR2 (germline): MGHRA, YSYEKL. With 3 bases removed from V and 6 bases from J, the gap between germline ends came to 12 bases. The CDR3 consists of 13 residues. The CDR3 here is CASSHGEGGEQYF. CDR3 DNA: TGCGCCAGCAGCCATGGCGAGGGTGGCGAGCAGTACTTC.

This clone was recorded a few times. V and J are TRBV5-1 and TRBJ2-2; D perhaps matches TRBD2 (5 bases). The CDR3 totals 16 residues. V was clipped by 5 bases and J by 6 bases, with 20 bases between them. CDR1 and CDR2 (germline): SGHRS, YFSETQ. This chain's CDR3 is CASSVEVEVVAGELFF. CDR3 sequence (DNA): TGCGCCAGCAGTGTCGAGGTGGAGGTTGTAGCCGGGGAGCTGTTTTTT.

This clone was counted a few times. V and J are TRBV4-1 and TRBJ2-2; the D is unclear. The V end was cut by 7 bases, the J end by 0 bases, with 15 bases between. Germline V gene data show CDR1 as MGHRA and CDR2 as YSYEKL. The CDR3 spans 16 residues. CDR3 in amino acids: CASNGLERTNTGELFF. CDR3 in DNA: TGCGCCAGCAACGGGTTGGAGCGAACGAACACCGGGGAGCTGTTTTTT.

This chain links TRBV9 with TRBJ2-4; 8 bases are a match to TRBD2. Germline V gene sequence: CDR1 SGDLS, CDR2 YYNGEE. The trim removed 0 bases at V and 8 bases at J, leaving 4 bases unmatched. This CDR3 has 14 residues. CDR3 nucleotides: TGTGCCAGCAGCGTAGAAGCGGGAGCGGACATTCAGTACTTC. Protein product: CASSVEAGADIQYF.

The V gene is TRBV27, the J gene TRBJ1-3; D is unresolved. Germline values: CDR1 MNHEY, CDR2 SMNVEV (reference sequence). The CDR3 spans 13 residues. Trimming took off 8 bases at V and 2 bases at J, with 10 bases between the two ends. CDR3 residues: CASRSGAGNTIYF. In DNA, the CDR3 is TGTGCCAGCCGATCCGGGGCTGGAAACACCATATATTTT.

This clone turned up a few times. A junction boundary mismatches the germline segment, possibly from a read error. The chain joins TRBV19 to TRBJ1-1, with 9 positions matching TRBD1. The CDR3 sequence is 19 residues long. The germline V gene encodes CDR1 LNHDA and CDR2 SQIVND (reference sequence). CDR3 loop: CASSLDSGTGLIGNTEAFF. The CDR3 nucleotides are TGTGCCAGTAGTTTAGACTCCGGGACAGGGTTGATCGGGAACACTGAAGCTTTCTTT.

The chain is built from TRBV29-1 and TRBJ2-5; 8 bases line up with TRBD2. The CDR3 consists of 13 residues. Losses at the gene ends were 7 bases for V and 5 bases for J; bases not matched to a gene: 9. Germline V gives CDR1 SQVTM, CDR2 ANQGSEA. Here the CDR3 reads CSGRRGAGETQYF. In DNA, the CDR3 is TGCAGCGGGAGGCGGGGGGCGGGTGAGACCCAGTACTTC.

J is TRBJ1-6 and V is TRBV19; D gene uncertain. Trimming stripped 4 bases from V and 6 bases from J, with 13 bases between. Germline V CDR1 and CDR2: LNHDA, SQIVND (reference sequence). The CDR3 extends over 15 amino acids. The CDR3 loop reads CASSTASTGNSPLHF. CDR3 nucleotides: TGTGCCAGTAGTACCGCCAGTACGGGTAATTCACCCCTCCACTTT.

The rearrangement joins TRBV28 to TRBJ2-3, with 16 bases aligning to TRBD2. V lost 6 bases, J lost 2 bases, and 11 bases stayed unmatched. The CDR3 length is 19 residues. CDR1 MDHEN and CDR2 SYDVKM come from the germline V gene. The CDR3 is CASSRPGLAGGYYTDTQYF. The CDR3 DNA is TGTGCCAGCAGCCGACCGGGACTAGCGGGAGGGTACTACACAGATACGCAGTATTTT.

V usage is TRBV5-4 and J usage is TRBJ2-5; the match to TRBD2 covers 12 bases. Per the germline V gene, CDR1 is SGHNT and CDR2 is YYREEE (reference sequence). V shed 4 bases, J shed 3 bases, and the junction held 4 bases outside the gene matches. CDR3 length equals 15 residues. CDR3 in amino acids: CASSLTSGGEETQYF. The DNA for the CDR3 is TGTGCCAGCAGCCTGACTAGCGGGGGAGAAGAGACCCAGTACTTC.

At least ten counts were recorded for this clone. V is TRBV18 and J is TRBJ2-3, with a tentative D call TRBD2 (6 bases). CDR3 length: 16 amino acids. Germline V CDR1 and CDR2: KGHSH, LQKENI. V was pared by 3 bases and J by 4 bases, with 17 bases between. This chain's CDR3 is CASSPPGTEGPDTQYF. CDR3 DNA: TGTGCCAGCTCACCGCCCGGGACGGAGGGTCCAGATACGCAGTATTTT. Combining the CDR3 with reference TRBV18 and TRBJ2-3 gives the whole variable domain NAGVMQNPRHLVRRRGQEARLRCSPMKGHSHVYWYRQLPEEGLKFMVYLQKENIIDESGMPKERFSAEFPKEGPSILRIQQVVRGDSAAYFCASSPPGTEGPDTQYFGPGTRLTVL.

Note on this clone: Within the sample, other DNA sequences also encode this same CDR3. The J gene is TRBJ1-2, the V gene TRBV14; unclear D gene. The germline V and J ends were trimmed by 0 bases and 5 bases, with 7 bases remaining between them. This CDR3 spans 13 amino acids. Germline V CDR1 and CDR2: SGHDN, FVKESK. CDR3 bases: TGTGCCAGCAGCCAAGACAGGCAATATGGCTACACCTTC. Translating it yields CASSQDRQYGYTF.

This chain connects TRBV5-1 to TRBJ2-6, with D possibly being TRBD1 (6 bases). V was trimmed by 0 bases and J by 2 bases, leaving 9 bases between them. CDR3 length: 16 residues. Germline CDR1 SGHRS, CDR2 YFSETQ. The CDR3 coding sequence is TGCGCCAGCAGCTTGGCCTCAGGGGCTGGGGCCAACGTCCTGACTTTC. Translating it yields CASSLASGAGANVLTF.

This clone was seen only a few times. The chain recombines TRBV7-3 with TRBJ2-5; 10 nucleotides line up with TRBD1. Per germline, CDR1 SGHTA and CDR2 FQGTGA. V dropped 5 bases and J dropped 5; count of bases not matched to a gene: 8. The CDR3 extends over 15 amino acids. CDR3 loop: CASSPDRGLGETQYF. The CDR3 DNA is TGTGCCAGCAGCCCCGACAGGGGGCTCGGGGAGACCCAGTACTTC. The variable domain in full, completed from reference TRBV7-3 and TRBJ2-5, reads GAGVSQTPSNKVTEKGKYVELRCDPISGHTALYWYRQSLGQGPEFLIYFQGTGAADDSGLPNDRFFAVRPEGSVSTLKIQRTERGDSAVYLCASSPDRGLGETQYFGPGTRLLVL.

This clone occurred a few times. CDR3 in DNA: TGTGCCAGCAGTCGGACAGCCCGCACAGATACGCAGTATTTT. Its translation: CASSRTARTDTQYF. The genes are TRBV6-5 and TRBJ2-3; a weak D match, TRBD1 (6 bases). Trimming removed 5 bases from V and 1 base from J, with 10 bases in between. Germline CDR1 and CDR2: MNHEY and SVGAGI. This CDR3 has 14 amino acids.

This clone has just a few counts. The chain employs TRBV4-3 and TRBJ1-1; 7 bases align to TRBD1. CDR3 length: 19 amino acids. With V trimmed by 0 bases and J by 1 base, 14 bases remained unmatched. Germline V gene lookup returns CDR1 LGHNA and CDR2 YSLEER. The CDR3 coding sequence is TGCGCCAGCAGCCAAGATTTCGGGACCCCGACAGGGTCGAACACTGAAGCTTTCTTT. Encoded protein: CASSQDFGTPTGSNTEAFF.

This clone was seen only a few times. The chain couples TRBV1 to TRBJ2-7; TRBD2, as called in the table, went unchecked against the DNA. TRBV1 is recorded as a pseudogene. The CDR3 extends over 15 amino acids. In DNA form, the CDR3 reads TGCACCAGCAGCCAAACTAGCGGGATAGGGTACGAGCAGTACTTC. Protein: CTSSQTSGIGYEQYF.